The rows below give T cell receptor beta chains drawn from one sample of a study of blood T cell repertoires in COVID-19. Only in-frame clones appear in the TCRdb table, and some are missing; sequencing was by immunoSEQ multiplex PCR. Of about 210,000 clones listed, about 91% are singletons. Sequencing input: peripheral blood. The receptors were gathered from a middle-aged woman with acute or convalescent COVID-19. CDR3s include the opening cysteine and the closing phenylalanine or tryptophan. Each record gives: CDR3 protein, CDR3 DNA, clone size, J gene, V gene, D gene. The D gene is left open where the match is weak. Clone size is shown for a subset of rows, as once, few, many or a class of expanded clone.

cdr3_aa: CASSLDGAYNEQFF; cdr3_nt: TGTGCCAGCAGCTTAGACGGGGCCTACAATGAGCAGTTCTTC; clone_size: -; j_call: TRBJ2-1; v_call: TRBV7-9; d_call: -
cdr3_aa: CAWRRRGRAEAFF; cdr3_nt: TGTGCCTGGAGGCGCAGGGGGCGGGCTGAAGCTTTCTTT; clone_size: -; j_call: TRBJ1-1; v_call: TRBV30; d_call: TRBD1
cdr3_aa: CASELGADTQYF; cdr3_nt: TGTGCCAGTGAGCTAGGGGCAGATACGCAGTATTTT; clone_size: -; j_call: TRBJ2-3; v_call: TRBV7-2; d_call: -
cdr3_aa: CASSAEGGGNYNEQFF; cdr3_nt: TGTGCCAGCAGCGCGGAAGGGGGCGGTAATTACAATGAGCAGTTCTTC; clone_size: -; j_call: TRBJ2-1; v_call: TRBV2; d_call: TRBD1
cdr3_aa: CASSLTAGAPNEKLFF; cdr3_nt: TGTGCCAGCAGCCTGACTGCGGGGGCCCCTAATGAAAAACTGTTTTTT; clone_size: -; j_call: TRBJ1-4; v_call: TRBV3-1/TRBV3-2; d_call: -
cdr3_aa: CSVAEGLGNQPQHF; cdr3_nt: TGCAGCGTGGCCGAGGGCCTTGGCAATCAGCCCCAGCATTTT; clone_size: -; j_call: TRBJ1-5; v_call: TRBV29-1; d_call: -
cdr3_aa: CASSQAGLAGNTIYF; cdr3_nt: TGTGCCAGCAGCCAAGCAGGGTTGGCTGGAAACACCATATATTTT; clone_size: -; j_call: TRBJ1-3; v_call: TRBV3-1/TRBV3-2; d_call: -
cdr3_aa: CASSDPGTSGATDTQYF; cdr3_nt: TGTGCCAGCAGTGACCCTGGGACTAGCGGGGCCACAGATACGCAGTATTTT; clone_size: -; j_call: TRBJ2-3; v_call: TRBV6-4; d_call: TRBD2
cdr3_aa: CASNPSHLAANTGELFF; cdr3_nt: TGCGCCAGCAACCCAAGCCACCTAGCGGCGAACACCGGGGAGCTGTTTTTT; clone_size: -; j_call: TRBJ2-2; v_call: TRBV4-1; d_call: TRBD2
cdr3_aa: CASSPTRGARGYTF; cdr3_nt: TGTGCCAGCAGCCCTACAAGGGGCGCACGGGGCTACACCTTC; clone_size: -; j_call: TRBJ1-2; v_call: TRBV4-2; d_call: -
cdr3_aa: CASSYGTGGNEKLFF; cdr3_nt: TGTGCCAGCAGTTACGGGACAGGGGGGAATGAAAAACTGTTTTTT; clone_size: -; j_call: TRBJ1-4; v_call: TRBV6-5; d_call: TRBD1
cdr3_aa: CASSPGTPGADTQYF; cdr3_nt: TGCGCCAGCAGCCCCGGGACTCCTGGGGCAGATACGCAGTATTTT; clone_size: -; j_call: TRBJ2-3; v_call: TRBV5-1; d_call: -
cdr3_aa: CARRTSGGPSLDEQFF; cdr3_nt: TGTGCCAGACGGACTAGCGGGGGTCCTTCTCTTGATGAGCAGTTCTTC; clone_size: once; j_call: TRBJ2-1; v_call: TRBV19; d_call: TRBD2
cdr3_aa: CASSATSGGYNEQFF; cdr3_nt: TGCGCCAGCAGCGCGACTAGCGGGGGATACAATGAGCAGTTCTTC; clone_size: -; j_call: TRBJ2-1; v_call: TRBV5-1; d_call: TRBD2
cdr3_aa: CASFGLTSTDTQYF; cdr3_nt: TGCGCCAGCTTTGGACTGACTAGCACAGATACGCAGTATTTT; clone_size: -; j_call: TRBJ2-3; v_call: TRBV5-1; d_call: -
cdr3_aa: CASSFAGENTGELFF; cdr3_nt: TGTGCCAGCAGCTTTGCGGGGGAGAACACCGGGGAGCTGTTTTTT; clone_size: -; j_call: TRBJ2-2; v_call: TRBV5-6; d_call: TRBD2
cdr3_aa: CASSPKGSTTQETQYF; cdr3_nt: TGTGCCAGCAGCCCAAAGGGGTCAACAACGCAAGAGACCCAGTACTTC; clone_size: -; j_call: TRBJ2-5; v_call: TRBV13; d_call: -
cdr3_aa: CASSPLAGGQETQYF; cdr3_nt: TGTGCCAGCAGCCCACTAGCGGGGGGCCAAGAGACCCAGTACTTC; clone_size: -; j_call: TRBJ2-5; v_call: TRBV4-2; d_call: TRBD2
cdr3_aa: CASSVTGDSYQPQHF; cdr3_nt: TGTGCCAGCAGCGTAACTGGGGACAGCTATCAGCCCCAGCATTTT; clone_size: -; j_call: TRBJ1-5; v_call: TRBV9; d_call: TRBD1
cdr3_aa: CASSVGTENPYGYTF; cdr3_nt: TGTGCCAGCAGTGTAGGGACAGAAAACCCCTATGGCTACACCTTC; clone_size: -; j_call: TRBJ1-2; v_call: TRBV2; d_call: TRBD1
cdr3_aa: CASSPPGTGQGYSGYTF; cdr3_nt: TGTGCCAGCTCACCACCCGGGACAGGGCAAGGCTACTCTGGCTACACCTTC; clone_size: -; j_call: TRBJ1-2; v_call: TRBV18; d_call: TRBD1
cdr3_aa: CASRGDSPTVYGYTF; cdr3_nt: TGCGCCAGCAGGGGGGACAGCCCGACGGTATATGGCTACACCTTC; clone_size: -; j_call: TRBJ1-2; v_call: TRBV5-1; d_call: TRBD1
cdr3_aa: CASKTGNYGYTF; cdr3_nt: TGTGCCAGTAAAACAGGCAACTATGGCTACACCTTC; clone_size: few; j_call: TRBJ1-2; v_call: TRBV19; d_call: -
cdr3_aa: CASSRGGPHEQFF; cdr3_nt: TGTGCCAGCAGTCGGGGGGGCCCTCATGAGCAGTTCTTC; clone_size: -; j_call: TRBJ2-1; v_call: TRBV6-2/TRBV6-3; d_call: TRBD2
cdr3_aa: CASSLGTGGLYGYTF; cdr3_nt: TGTGCCAGCAGTTTAGGGACAGGGGGATTGTATGGCTACACCTTC; clone_size: once; j_call: TRBJ1-2; v_call: TRBV27; d_call: TRBD1
cdr3_aa: CAWSISGGSADTQYF; cdr3_nt: TGTGCCTGGAGTATAAGCGGGGGGTCGGCAGATACGCAGTATTTT; clone_size: once; j_call: TRBJ2-3; v_call: TRBV30; d_call: TRBD2
cdr3_aa: CASSRWEEQETQYF; cdr3_nt: TGCGCCAGCAGCCGGTGGGAGGAACAAGAGACCCAGTACTTC; clone_size: -; j_call: TRBJ2-5; v_call: TRBV4-1; d_call: -
cdr3_aa: CASSLEGGPQHF; cdr3_nt: TGTGCCAGCAGCTTGGAAGGGGGACCCCAGCATTTT; clone_size: -; j_call: TRBJ1-5; v_call: TRBV5-4; d_call: -
cdr3_aa: CASSLRTGNTGELFF; cdr3_nt: TGTGCCAGCTCACTCCGGACAGGGAACACCGGGGAGCTGTTTTTT; clone_size: many; j_call: TRBJ2-2; v_call: TRBV18; d_call: TRBD1
cdr3_aa: CASSPFGTDTQYF; cdr3_nt: TGTGCCAGCAGCCCCTTCGGGACAGATACGCAGTATTTT; clone_size: -; j_call: TRBJ2-3; v_call: TRBV3-1/TRBV3-2; d_call: -
cdr3_aa: CAWRDRGLEAFF; cdr3_nt: TGTGCCTGGAGGGACAGGGGACTTGAAGCTTTCTTT; clone_size: -; j_call: TRBJ1-1; v_call: TRBV30; d_call: TRBD1
cdr3_aa: CASSVVGDRGNTQYF; cdr3_nt: TGTGCCAGCAGCGTAGTAGGGGACAGGGGAAATACGCAGTATTTT; clone_size: -; j_call: TRBJ2-3; v_call: TRBV9; d_call: TRBD1
cdr3_aa: CASSSYLLGGYTF; cdr3_nt: TGTGCCAGCAGCTCGTATCTACTGGGCGGCTACACCTTC; clone_size: -; j_call: TRBJ1-2; v_call: TRBV7-2; d_call: -
cdr3_aa: CASSFTGYNSPLHF; cdr3_nt: TGTGCCAGCAGTTTTACAGGGTATAATTCACCCCTCCACTTT; clone_size: -; j_call: TRBJ1-6; v_call: TRBV2; d_call: -
cdr3_aa: CASSVAGNTEAFF; cdr3_nt: TGTGCCAGCAGCGTAGCGGGGAACACTGAAGCTTTCTTT; clone_size: -; j_call: TRBJ1-1; v_call: TRBV9; d_call: -
cdr3_aa: CASSLGLRGQGNEQFF; cdr3_nt: TGTGCCAGCAGCTTGGGGCTCAGGGGGCAGGGCAATGAGCAGTTCTTC; clone_size: -; j_call: TRBJ2-1; v_call: TRBV5-4; d_call: TRBD1
cdr3_aa: CASSTHAGIPNGYTF; cdr3_nt: TGTGCCAGCAGCACCCACGCAGGGATTCCGAATGGCTACACCTTC; clone_size: -; j_call: TRBJ1-2; v_call: TRBV6-5; d_call: -
cdr3_aa: CASSNHGRQYNQPQHF; cdr3_nt: TGTGCCAGCAGCAATCACGGACGACAGTACAATCAGCCCCAGCATTTT; clone_size: -; j_call: TRBJ1-5; v_call: TRBV3-1/TRBV3-2; d_call: -
cdr3_aa: CASSPLRDKRNYGYTF; cdr3_nt: TGTGCCAGCAGCCCTCTTAGGGACAAGAGAAACTATGGCTACACCTTC; clone_size: -; j_call: TRBJ1-2; v_call: TRBV11-2; d_call: -
cdr3_aa: CASSLVNGELFF; cdr3_nt: TGTGCCAGCAGCTTGGTAAACGGGGAGCTGTTTTTT; clone_size: -; j_call: TRBJ2-2; v_call: TRBV5-6; d_call: -
cdr3_aa: CASSGGAGWSGNTIYF; cdr3_nt: TGTGCCAGCAGTGGTGGGGCAGGGTGGTCTGGAAACACCATATATTTT; clone_size: few; j_call: TRBJ1-3; v_call: TRBV2; d_call: -
cdr3_aa: CASSDNPPQRGGLGNEQFF; cdr3_nt: TGTGCCAGCAGTGATAATCCCCCCCAGCGGGGGGGCCTTGGCAATGAGCAGTTCTTC; clone_size: -; j_call: TRBJ2-1; v_call: TRBV6-4; d_call: TRBD2
cdr3_aa: CASSMDFGGYTF; cdr3_nt: TGTGCCAGCAGTATGGACTTCGGGGGCTACACCTTC; clone_size: once; j_call: TRBJ1-2; v_call: TRBV13; d_call: -
cdr3_aa: CASSRIRQGDQPQHF; cdr3_nt: TGTGCCAGTAGTAGAATAAGACAGGGAGATCAGCCCCAGCATTTT; clone_size: -; j_call: TRBJ1-5; v_call: TRBV19; d_call: TRBD1
cdr3_aa: CASSRGTVRGYTF; cdr3_nt: TGCGCCAGCAGCCGTGGGACAGTAAGGGGCTACACCTTC; clone_size: -; j_call: TRBJ1-2; v_call: TRBV5-1; d_call: TRBD1
cdr3_aa: CASSGGQGYQPQHF; cdr3_nt: TGTGCCAGCAGTGGAGGTCAGGGATATCAGCCCCAGCATTTT; clone_size: -; j_call: TRBJ1-5; v_call: TRBV2; d_call: -
cdr3_aa: CASSSGQGNQPQHF; cdr3_nt: TGTGCCAGCAGCTCCGGACAGGGTAATCAGCCCCAGCATTTT; clone_size: -; j_call: TRBJ1-5; v_call: TRBV6-6; d_call: TRBD1
cdr3_aa: CASSTGLPYTEAFF; cdr3_nt: TGTGCCAGCTCCACGGGACTCCCATACACTGAAGCTTTCTTT; clone_size: -; j_call: TRBJ1-1; v_call: TRBV18; d_call: -
cdr3_aa: CASSFLKRLAGAPYF; cdr3_nt: TGTGCCAGCAGCTTCCTAAAACGACTAGCGGGGGCCCCTTACTTC; clone_size: -; j_call: TRBJ2-5; v_call: TRBV3-1/TRBV3-2; d_call: TRBD2
cdr3_aa: CASSEEAVYSNQPQHF; cdr3_nt: TGTGCCAGCAGTGAAGAGGCGGTCTATAGCAATCAGCCCCAGCATTTT; clone_size: -; j_call: TRBJ1-5; v_call: TRBV6-1; d_call: -
cdr3_aa: CASSTANYGYTF; cdr3_nt: TGTGCCAGCTCGACAGCTAACTATGGCTACACCTTC; clone_size: -; j_call: TRBJ1-2; v_call: TRBV27; d_call: -
cdr3_aa: CASSQAHRGGNTIYF; cdr3_nt: TGCGCCAGCAGCCAAGCCCACAGGGGTGGAAACACCATATATTTT; clone_size: -; j_call: TRBJ1-3; v_call: TRBV4-1; d_call: TRBD1
cdr3_aa: CASSLAGGAGQETQYF; cdr3_nt: TGTGCCAGCAGCTTAGCCGGGGGGGCGGGGCAAGAGACCCAGTACTTC; clone_size: -; j_call: TRBJ2-5; v_call: TRBV5-4; d_call: TRBD2